This entry features one T cell receptor (beta chain) sequence. Germline V gives CDR1 MNHEY, CDR2 SMNVEV (reference sequence). This CDR3 has 15 amino acids. Between the trimmed V and J ends, which lost 5 bases and 0 bases, there was a span of 8 bases. The record originates from a study of shared clonotypes between healthy human individuals. This table comes from immunoSEQ multiplex PCR, and its TCRdb copy is limited to in-frame clones, with some not included. This table has some 740,000 clones, over 90% appearing once. CD8 cells regarded as naive lacked CD45RO, were positively chosen for CCR7, and omitted terminally differentiated effector memory CD45RA+ cells.

The rearrangement uses TRBV27 and TRBJ2-6; the D is unclear. The specimen sequenced was naive CD8+ T cells sorted from blood. The TCR was taken from a young man in good health. In DNA, the CDR3 is TGTGCCAGCAGTCCTTCAGACTCTGGGGCCAACGTCCTGACTTTC. Encoded protein: CASSPSDSGANVLTF.